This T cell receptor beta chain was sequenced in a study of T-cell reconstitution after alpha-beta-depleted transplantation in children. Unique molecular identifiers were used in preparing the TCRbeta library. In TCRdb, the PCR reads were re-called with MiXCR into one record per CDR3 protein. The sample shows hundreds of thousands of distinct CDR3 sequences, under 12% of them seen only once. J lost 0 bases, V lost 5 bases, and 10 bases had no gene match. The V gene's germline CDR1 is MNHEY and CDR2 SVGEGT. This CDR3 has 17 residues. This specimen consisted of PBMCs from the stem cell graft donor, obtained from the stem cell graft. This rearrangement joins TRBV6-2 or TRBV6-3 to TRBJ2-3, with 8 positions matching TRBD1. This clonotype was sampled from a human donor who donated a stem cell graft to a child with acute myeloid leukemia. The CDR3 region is CASSRPGTGISTDTQYF. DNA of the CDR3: TGTGCCAGCAGTCGTCCCGGGACAGGAATTAGCACAGATACGCAGTATTTT.